The source of this T cell receptor beta chain is a study of T cell repertoires in cytomegalovirus infection. Study-wide background: CMV epitopes that were recently identified and HLA-C-restricted were used alongside well-studied HLA-B-restricted ones. Public signatures in TCR beta pointed to CMV infection and matching HLA type. Study findings and constraints: Clonotypes of TCR beta that were HLA-C-restricted and CMV-specific dominated the ex vivo response. People with CMV and the relevant HLA were identified by cumulative public TCR beta family frequency.

In its sample, this clonotype was seen a few times. Its antigen is still unknown. This CDR3 region has 14 residues. Trimming shortened V by 6 bases and J by 4 bases, and 13 bases separated the two germline ends. Per germline, CDR1 LGHNT and CDR2 FRNRAP. From the reads, TCRdb called clonotypes with MiXCR, one entry per CDR3 protein. The sample has 450,000 to 600,000 distinct CDR3 sequences, about 33% seen once; the top ten hold roughly a sixth. The chain employs TRBV12-5 and TRBJ1-5; tentative D call: TRBD1 (5 bases). The specimen was cultured PBMCs, collected from culture after CMV antigen stimulation. This clonotype was obtained from a human donor in good health (CMV status not recorded). Some clones in this sample may be carry-over from other donors' samples. CDR3 loop: CASGLSAGNQPQHF. As DNA, the CDR3 is TGTGCTAGTGGCCTTTCGGCAGGGAATCAGCCCCAGCATTTT.